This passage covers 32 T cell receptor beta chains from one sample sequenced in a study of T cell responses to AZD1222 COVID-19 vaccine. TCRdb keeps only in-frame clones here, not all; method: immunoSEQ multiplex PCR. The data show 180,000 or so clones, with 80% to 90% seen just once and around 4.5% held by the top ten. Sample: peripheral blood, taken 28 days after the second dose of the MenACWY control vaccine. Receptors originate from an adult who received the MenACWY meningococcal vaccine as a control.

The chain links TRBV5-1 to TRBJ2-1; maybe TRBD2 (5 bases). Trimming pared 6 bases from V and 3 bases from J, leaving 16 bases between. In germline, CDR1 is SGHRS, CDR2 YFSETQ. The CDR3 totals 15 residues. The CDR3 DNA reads TGCGCCAGCACTCCGACCAGCGGCCACTACAATGAGCAGTTCTTC. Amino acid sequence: CASTPTSGHYNEQFF.

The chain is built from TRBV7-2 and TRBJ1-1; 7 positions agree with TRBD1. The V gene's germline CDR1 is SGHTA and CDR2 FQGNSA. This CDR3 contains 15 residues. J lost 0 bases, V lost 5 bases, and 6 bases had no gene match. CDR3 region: CASSDRQGVNTEAFF. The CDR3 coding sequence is TGTGCCAGCAGCGACCGACAGGGAGTGAACACTGAAGCTTTCTTT. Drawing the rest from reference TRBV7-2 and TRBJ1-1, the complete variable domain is GAGVSQSPSNKVTEKGKDVELRCDPISGHTALYWYRQSLGQGLEFLIYFQGNSAPDKSGLPSDRFSAERTGGSVSTLTIQRTQQEDSAVYLCASSDRQGVNTEAFFGQGTRLTVV.

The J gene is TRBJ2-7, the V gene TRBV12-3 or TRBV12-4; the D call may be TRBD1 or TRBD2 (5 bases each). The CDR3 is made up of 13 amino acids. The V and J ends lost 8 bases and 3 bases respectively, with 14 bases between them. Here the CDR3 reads CASGWGSYYEQYF. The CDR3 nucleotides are TGTGCCAGCGGTTGGGGGTCATACTACGAGCAGTACTTC.

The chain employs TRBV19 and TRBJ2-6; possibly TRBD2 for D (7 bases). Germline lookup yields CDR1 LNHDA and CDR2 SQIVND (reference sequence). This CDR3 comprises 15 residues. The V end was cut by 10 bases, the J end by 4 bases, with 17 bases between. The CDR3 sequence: CATSRGGVGANVLTF. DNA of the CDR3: TGTGCCACCTCCCGAGGGGGGGTCGGGGCCAACGTCCTGACTTTC.

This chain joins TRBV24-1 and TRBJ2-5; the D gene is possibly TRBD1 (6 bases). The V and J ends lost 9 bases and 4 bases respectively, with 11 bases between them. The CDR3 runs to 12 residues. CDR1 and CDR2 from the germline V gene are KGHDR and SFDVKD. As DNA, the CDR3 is TGTGCCACCGGAGGACAGACAGAGACCCAGTACTTC. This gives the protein CATGGQTETQYF.

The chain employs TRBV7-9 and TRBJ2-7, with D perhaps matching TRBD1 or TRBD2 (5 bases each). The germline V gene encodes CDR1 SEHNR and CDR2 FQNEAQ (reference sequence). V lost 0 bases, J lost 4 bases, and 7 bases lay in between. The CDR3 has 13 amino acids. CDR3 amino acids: CASSLAGAYEQYF. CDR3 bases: TGTGCCAGCAGCTTAGCCGGGGCGTACGAGCAGTACTTC.

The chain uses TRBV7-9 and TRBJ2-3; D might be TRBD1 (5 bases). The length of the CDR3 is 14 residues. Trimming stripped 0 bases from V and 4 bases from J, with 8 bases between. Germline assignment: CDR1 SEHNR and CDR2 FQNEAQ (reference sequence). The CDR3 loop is CASSLAQEADTQYF. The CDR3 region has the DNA TGTGCCAGCAGCTTAGCACAGGAAGCAGATACGCAGTATTTT.

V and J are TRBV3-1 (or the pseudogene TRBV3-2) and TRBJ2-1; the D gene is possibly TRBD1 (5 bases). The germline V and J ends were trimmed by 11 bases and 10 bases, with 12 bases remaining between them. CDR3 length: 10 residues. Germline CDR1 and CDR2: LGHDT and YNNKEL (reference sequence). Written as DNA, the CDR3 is TGTGCCGACAGAGGAGACGAGCAGTTCTTC. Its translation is CADRGDEQFF.

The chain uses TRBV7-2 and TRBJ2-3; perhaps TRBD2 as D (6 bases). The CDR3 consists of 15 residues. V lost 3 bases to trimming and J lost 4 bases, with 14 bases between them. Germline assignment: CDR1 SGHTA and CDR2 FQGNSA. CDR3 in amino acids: CASSFGSGVADTQYF. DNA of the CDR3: TGTGCCAGCAGCTTTGGGTCGGGAGTCGCAGATACGCAGTATTTT. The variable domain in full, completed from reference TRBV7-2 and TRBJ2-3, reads GAGVSQSPSNKVTEKGKDVELRCDPISGHTALYWYRQSLGQGLEFLIYFQGNSAPDKSGLPSDRFSAERTGGSVSTLTIQRTQQEDSAVYLCASSFGSGVADTQYFGPGTRLTVL.

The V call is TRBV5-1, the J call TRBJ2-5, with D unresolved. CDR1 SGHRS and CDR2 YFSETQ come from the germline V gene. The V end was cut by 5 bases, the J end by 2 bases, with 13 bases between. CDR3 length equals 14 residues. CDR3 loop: CASRRSSVQETQYF. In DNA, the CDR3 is TGCGCCAGCAGAAGATCGAGCGTTCAAGAGACCCAGTACTTC.

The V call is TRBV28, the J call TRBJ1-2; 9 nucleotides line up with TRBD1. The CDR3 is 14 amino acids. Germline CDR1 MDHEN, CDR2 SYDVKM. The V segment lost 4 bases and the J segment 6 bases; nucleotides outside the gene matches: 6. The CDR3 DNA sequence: TGTGCCAGCAGTTCCCTTACAGGGGGCGATGGCTACACCTTC. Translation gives CASSSLTGGDGYTF.

This chain's CDR3 is CASSLLGESGNTIYF. DNA for the CDR3: TGTGCCAGCAGCTTATTAGGTGAGTCTGGAAACACCATATATTTT. The chain is built from TRBV7-9 and TRBJ1-3; no definite D call. V lost 2 bases and J lost 1, with 9 bases in between. Germline lookup yields CDR1 SEHNR and CDR2 FQNEAQ (reference sequence). The CDR3 consists of 15 residues.

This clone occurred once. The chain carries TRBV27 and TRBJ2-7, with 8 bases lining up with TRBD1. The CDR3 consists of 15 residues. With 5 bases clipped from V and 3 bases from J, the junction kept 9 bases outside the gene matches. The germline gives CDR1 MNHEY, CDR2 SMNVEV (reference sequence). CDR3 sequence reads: CASSRRGTGIYEQYF. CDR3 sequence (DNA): TGTGCCAGCAGTAGGCGCGGGACAGGAATCTACGAGCAGTACTTC.

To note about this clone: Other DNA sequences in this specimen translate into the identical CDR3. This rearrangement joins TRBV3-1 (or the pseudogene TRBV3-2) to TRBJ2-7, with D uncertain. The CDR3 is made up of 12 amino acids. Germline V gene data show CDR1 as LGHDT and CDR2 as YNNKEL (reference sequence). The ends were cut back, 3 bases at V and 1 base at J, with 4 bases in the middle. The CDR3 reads CASSQSSYEQYF. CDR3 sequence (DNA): TGTGCCAGCAGCCAGAGTTCCTACGAGCAGTACTTC.

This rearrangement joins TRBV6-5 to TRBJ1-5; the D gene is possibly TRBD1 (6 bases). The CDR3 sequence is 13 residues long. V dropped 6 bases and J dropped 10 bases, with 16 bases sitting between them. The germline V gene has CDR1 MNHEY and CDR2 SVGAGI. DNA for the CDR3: TGTGCCAGCAGCGGGGGGCGGGTGGCTCCCCAGCATTTT. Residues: CASSGGRVAPQHF.

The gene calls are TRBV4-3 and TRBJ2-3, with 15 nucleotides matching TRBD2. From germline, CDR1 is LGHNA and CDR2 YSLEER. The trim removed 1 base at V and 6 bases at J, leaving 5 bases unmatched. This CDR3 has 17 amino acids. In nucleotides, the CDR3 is TGCGCCAGCAGCCAAGTAGAAGGACTAGCGGGGGGGGATACGCAGTATTTT. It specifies CASSQVEGLAGGDTQYF.

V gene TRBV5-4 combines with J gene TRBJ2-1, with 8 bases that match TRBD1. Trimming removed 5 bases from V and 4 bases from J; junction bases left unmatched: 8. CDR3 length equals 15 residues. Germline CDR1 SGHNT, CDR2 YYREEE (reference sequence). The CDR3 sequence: CASSLDRGQYNEQFF. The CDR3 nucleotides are TGTGCCAGCAGTCTCGACAGGGGACAGTACAATGAGCAGTTCTTC. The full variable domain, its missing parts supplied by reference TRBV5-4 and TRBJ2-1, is ETGVTQSPTHLIKTRGQQVTLRCSSQSGHNTVSWYQQALGQGPQFIFQYYREEENGRGNFPPRFSGLQFPNYSSELNVNALELDDSALYLCASSLDRGQYNEQFFGPGTRLTVL.

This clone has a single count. This chain's CDR3 is CASSQDRGPGRSGGYTF. Here the CDR3 DNA reads TGCGCCAGCAGCCAAGATCGGGGCCCGGGGCGTTCGGGTGGCTACACCTTC. The chain combines TRBV4-3 with TRBJ1-2; D might be TRBD1 (5 bases). The CDR3 loop spans 17 amino acids. V lost 0 bases to trimming and J lost 7 bases, with 21 bases between them. Germline-derived CDR1 and CDR2 are LGHNA and YSLEER.

The CDR3 spells CASSPGPQASSPLHF. Written as DNA, the CDR3 is TGTGCCAGCAGTCCGGGGCCCCAGGCATCCTCACCCCTCCACTTT. V and J are TRBV2 and TRBJ1-6; D is possibly TRBD1 (5 bases). Between the trimmed V and J ends, which lost 5 bases and 10 bases, there was a span of 18 bases. The germline gives CDR1 SNHLY, CDR2 FYNNEI. The CDR3 has 15 amino acids.

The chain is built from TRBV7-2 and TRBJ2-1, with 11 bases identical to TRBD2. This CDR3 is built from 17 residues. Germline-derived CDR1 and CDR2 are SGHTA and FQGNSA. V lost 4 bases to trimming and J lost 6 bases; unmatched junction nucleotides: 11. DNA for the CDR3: TGTGCCAGCAGCTCCCAGGGGGGGCTAGCGGGGGGCAATGAGCAGTTCTTC. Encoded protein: CASSSQGGLAGGNEQFF.

The CDR3 sequence: CAWSTRGVRNQPQHF. CDR3 coding DNA: TGTGCCTGGAGTACTCGAGGGGTCCGCAATCAGCCCCAGCATTTT. The genes are TRBV30 and TRBJ1-5; D possibly corresponds to TRBD1 (5 bases). V was cut by 2 bases and J by 2 bases, with 13 bases left in between. The CDR3 consists of 15 residues. Per the germline V gene, CDR1 is GTSNPN and CDR2 is SVGIG (reference sequence).

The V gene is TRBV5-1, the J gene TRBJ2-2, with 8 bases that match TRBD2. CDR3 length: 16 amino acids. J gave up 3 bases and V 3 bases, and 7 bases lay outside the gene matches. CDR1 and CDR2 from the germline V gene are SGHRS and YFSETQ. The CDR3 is CASSSTILADTGELFF. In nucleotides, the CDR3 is TGCGCCAGCAGCTCAACGATACTAGCGGACACCGGGGAGCTGTTTTTT. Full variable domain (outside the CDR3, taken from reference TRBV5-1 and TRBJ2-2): KAGVTQTPRYLIKTRGQQVTLSCSPISGHRSVSWYQQTPGQGLQFLFEYFSETQRNKGNFPGRFSGRQFSNSRSEMNVSTLELGDSALYLCASSSTILADTGELFFGEGSRLTVL.

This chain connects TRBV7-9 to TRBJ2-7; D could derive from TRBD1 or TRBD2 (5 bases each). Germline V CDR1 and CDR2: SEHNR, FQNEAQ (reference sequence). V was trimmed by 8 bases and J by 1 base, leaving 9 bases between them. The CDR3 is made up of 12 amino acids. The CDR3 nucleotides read TGTGCCAGCTCGGGACGATCCTACGAGCAGTACTTC. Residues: CASSGRSYEQYF.

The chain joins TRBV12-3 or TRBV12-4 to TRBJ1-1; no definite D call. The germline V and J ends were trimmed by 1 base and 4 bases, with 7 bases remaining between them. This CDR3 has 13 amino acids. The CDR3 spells CASSLVQVTEAFF. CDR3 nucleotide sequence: TGTGCCAGCAGTTTAGTTCAGGTCACTGAAGCTTTCTTT.

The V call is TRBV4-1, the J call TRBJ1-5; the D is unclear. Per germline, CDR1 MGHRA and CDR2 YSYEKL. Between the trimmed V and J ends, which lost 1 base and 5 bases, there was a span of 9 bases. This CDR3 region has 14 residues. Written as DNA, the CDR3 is TGCGCCAGCAGCCAAGTGACTGGTTATCAGCCCCAGCATTTT. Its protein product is CASSQVTGYQPQHF.

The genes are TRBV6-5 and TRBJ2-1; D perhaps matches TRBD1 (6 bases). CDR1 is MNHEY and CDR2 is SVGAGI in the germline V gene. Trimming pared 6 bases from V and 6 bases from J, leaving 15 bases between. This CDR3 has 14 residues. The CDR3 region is CASSPVGARNEQFF. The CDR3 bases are TGTGCCAGCAGCCCCGTGGGGGCGCGCAATGAGCAGTTCTTC.

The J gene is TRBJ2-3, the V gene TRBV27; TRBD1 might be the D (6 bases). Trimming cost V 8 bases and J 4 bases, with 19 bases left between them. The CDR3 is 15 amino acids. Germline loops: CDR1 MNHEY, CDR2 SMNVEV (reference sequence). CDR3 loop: CASRPGQYYADTQYF. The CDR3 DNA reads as TGTGCCAGCCGTCCGGGACAATATTACGCAGATACGCAGTATTTT.

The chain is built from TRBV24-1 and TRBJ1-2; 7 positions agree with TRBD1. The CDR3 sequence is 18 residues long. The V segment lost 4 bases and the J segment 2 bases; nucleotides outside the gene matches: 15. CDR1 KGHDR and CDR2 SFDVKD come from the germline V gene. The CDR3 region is CATSEHVGDSLRNYGYTF. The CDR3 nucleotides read TGTGCCACCAGTGAGCATGTGGGGGACAGCCTAAGGAACTATGGCTACACCTTC.

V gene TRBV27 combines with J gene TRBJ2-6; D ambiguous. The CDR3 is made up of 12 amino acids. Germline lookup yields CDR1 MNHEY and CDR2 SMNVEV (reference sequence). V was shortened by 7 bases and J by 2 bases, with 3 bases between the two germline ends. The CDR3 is CASTTGANVLTF. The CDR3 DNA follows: TGTGCCAGCACGACTGGGGCCAACGTCCTGACTTTC. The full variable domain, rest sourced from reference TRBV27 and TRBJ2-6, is EAQVTQNPRYLITVTGKKLTVTCSQNMNHEYMSWYRQDPGLGLRQIYYSMNVEVTDKGDVPEGYKVSRKEKRNFPLILESPSPNQTSLYFCASTTGANVLTFGAGSRLTVL.

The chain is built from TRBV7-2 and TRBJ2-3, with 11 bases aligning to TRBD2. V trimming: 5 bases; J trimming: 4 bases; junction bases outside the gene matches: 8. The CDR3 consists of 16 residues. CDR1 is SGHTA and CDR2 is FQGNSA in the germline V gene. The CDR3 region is CASSRLAGGGADTQYF. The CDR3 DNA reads TGTGCCAGCAGCCGTCTAGCGGGAGGTGGGGCAGATACGCAGTATTTT.

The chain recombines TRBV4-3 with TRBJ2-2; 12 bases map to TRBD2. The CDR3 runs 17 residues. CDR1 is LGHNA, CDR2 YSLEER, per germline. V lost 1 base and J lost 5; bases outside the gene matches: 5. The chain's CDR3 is CASSQAGGTSGTGELFF. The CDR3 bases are TGCGCCAGCAGCCAAGCCGGGGGGACTAGCGGGACCGGGGAGCTGTTTTTT.

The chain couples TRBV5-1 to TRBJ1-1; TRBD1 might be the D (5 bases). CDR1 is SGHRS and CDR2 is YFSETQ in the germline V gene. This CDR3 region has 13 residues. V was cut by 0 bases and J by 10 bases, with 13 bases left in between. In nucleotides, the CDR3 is TGCGCCAGCAGCTTGGAAAGAGGTGGGGGAGCTTTCTTT. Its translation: CASSLERGGGAFF.